What follows describes a single TCR beta chain. This clonotype was counted many times. No antigen is known for it. No much larger clone is present one base from it, and per-base qualities are unavailable. This sample was included in a study of response to subunit inactivated influenza vaccine (dated by TCRdb to the late 2010s). In the study overall: Deep quantitative T cell receptor repertoire profiling was used in the study to track responses to a trivalent subunit inactivated influenza vaccine.

The library came from RT-PCR. Data came from an Illumina HiSeq 2500. The public reads were reprocessed in TCRdb via fastp at Q25 and MiXCR, keeping in-frame beta chains. Merged by CDR3 protein, the rows form single entries marked with the most common genes and DNA. The sample has hundreds of thousands of distinct CDR3 sequences on record, 10% to 15% of them singletons. In total, the top ten clones hold over 10% of the sample. The time point label, as the study defines it: 45 days after influenza vaccine administration. According to the germline V gene, CDR1 reads SGHTA and CDR2 reads FQGNSA. From its cysteine to its phenylalanine, the CDR3 spans 16 amino acids. The read is trimmed to its CDR3 DNA, 48 bases read in frame from base 1. The germline V end is reduced by 6 bases and the J end by 7 bases; junction bases left unmatched: 12. General study outcomes and caveats: It was suggested by the authors that each seasonal influenza vaccination may recruit only a limited number of new T cells.

The TCR was taken from a man over 45 who received an inactivated influenza vaccine. Donor details come from another sample of the same person, matched by shared clones. The V gene is TRBV7-2 and the J gene is TRBJ2-3; a stretch of 11 junction bases matches TRBD2. The specimen comprised PBMCs from blood, sampled roughly 45 days after vaccination. The DNA sequence is as follows: TGTGCCAGCAGAGATACTAGCGGGAGTAGTTTGAATACGCAGTATTTT. This encodes CASRDTSGSSLNTQYF. With the rest looked up from the reference TRBV7-2 and TRBJ2-3 genes rather than sequenced, the full variable domain is GAGVSQSPSNKVTEKGKDVELRCDPISGHTALYWYRQSLGQGLEFLIYFQGNSAPDKSGLPSDRFSAERTGGSVSTLTIQRTQQEDSAVYLCASRDTSGSSLNTQYFGPGTRLTVL.